This T cell receptor (beta chain) was sequenced in a study of T cell repertoires in ileal Crohn's disease. Clones were sequenced by immunoSEQ multiplex PCR, and TCRdb holds only the in-frame ones, with some missing. The sample shows about 1,900 clones, roughly 84% of them seen only once. This CDR3 region has 13 residues. Per germline, CDR1 SGHAT and CDR2 FQDESV (reference sequence). Trimming took 6 bases from V and 5 from J, leaving 13 bases between them. This TCR was recovered from an adult with Crohn's disease. V and J are TRBV11-1 and TRBJ1-1; TRBD1 might be the D (5 bases). The sequencing sample was made of ileal tissue. CDR3 nucleotide sequence: TGTGCCAGCAGTCAAGACCGGGGGACTGAAGCTTTCTTT. It yields the protein CASSQDRGTEAFF.